This T cell receptor beta chain was captured by sequencing in a study of cytomegalovirus exposure and HLA in healthy donors. Study-level background: In an early release, HLA-typed donors contributed 80 million to 95 million unique TCR sequences. Overall study findings and caveats: Among TCR beta chains, those listed as cytomegalovirus-associated numbered roughly 150. Analysis performed later showed TCR beta chains linked to HLA being more clonally expanded than equally common others. Earlier analysis yielded a pattern in which most TCR beta V segments were productive about 90% or about 30% of the time.

This CDR3 spans 13 amino acids. V lost 4 bases to trimming and J lost 2 bases, with 9 bases between them. Per germline, CDR1 MNHNS and CDR2 SASEGT. The PCR was carried out with 60 Vbeta primers and 13 Jbeta primers. Data came from immunoSEQ multiplex PCR; TCRdb stores just in-frame clones and leaves some out. The table has fewer than 150,000 clones, roughly 68% seen once; the top ten hold roughly 6.3%. With regard to this clone: Its antigen remains unidentified.

Material for sequencing was PBMCs. This receptor was identified in a woman in her 50s in good health and CMV-seropositive. This chain uses TRBV6-1 with TRBJ2-7; a possible D gene is TRBD1 (5 bases). The CDR3 sequence is CASSVGQAYEQYF. Here the CDR3 DNA reads TGTGCCAGCAGTGTGGGGCAGGCCTACGAGCAGTACTTC.